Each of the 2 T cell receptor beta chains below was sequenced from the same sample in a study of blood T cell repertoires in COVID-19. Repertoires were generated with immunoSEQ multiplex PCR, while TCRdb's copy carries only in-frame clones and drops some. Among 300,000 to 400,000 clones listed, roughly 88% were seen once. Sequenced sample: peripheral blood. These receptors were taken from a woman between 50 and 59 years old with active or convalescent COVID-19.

This CDR3 is CASSLGGGPGTEAFF. The DNA of the CDR3 is TGTGCCAGCAGCCTCGGAGGGGGCCCCGGCACTGAAGCTTTCTTT. The V gene is TRBV7-2, the J gene TRBJ1-1; 7 bases agree with TRBD1. V was pared by 5 bases and J by 4 bases, with 10 bases of the junction left unmatched. CDR1 is SGHTA, CDR2 FQGNSA, per germline. The CDR3 length is 15 residues.

DNA of the CDR3: TGTGCCAGCAGCCCGGACAGGGGTAATGGCTACACCTTC. Its protein is CASSPDRGNGYTF. The J gene is TRBJ1-2, the V gene TRBV6-2 or TRBV6-3, with 9 bases lining up with TRBD1. V lost 6 bases and J lost 6; bases outside the gene matches: 5. CDR3 length: 13 amino acids. Germline V gene sequence: CDR1 MNHEY, CDR2 SVGEGT.